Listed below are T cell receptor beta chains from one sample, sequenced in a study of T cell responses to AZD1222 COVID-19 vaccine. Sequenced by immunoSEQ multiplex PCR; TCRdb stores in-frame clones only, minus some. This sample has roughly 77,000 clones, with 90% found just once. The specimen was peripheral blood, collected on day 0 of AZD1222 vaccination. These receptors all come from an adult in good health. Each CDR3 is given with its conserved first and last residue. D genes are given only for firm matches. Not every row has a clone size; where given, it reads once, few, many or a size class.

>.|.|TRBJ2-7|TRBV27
TGTGCCAGCAGTTTATCGGGAATAAACTCCTACGAGCAGTACTTC
CASSLSGINSYEQYF
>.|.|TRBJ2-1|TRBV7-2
TGTGCCAGCAGCGATTCGAACCCTCGTCGGTTCTTC
CASSDSNPRRFF
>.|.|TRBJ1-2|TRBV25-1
TGTGCCAGCTCCATGGGGGGTGATGACTATGGCTACACCTTC
CASSMGGDDYGYTF
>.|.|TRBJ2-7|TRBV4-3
TGCGCCAGCAGCCAAGACGGTCACTACGAGCAGTACTTC
CASSQDGHYEQYF
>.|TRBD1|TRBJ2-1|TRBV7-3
TGTGCCAGCAGCGTCCGGGACAGCGTGCCCCATGAGCAGTTCTTC
CASSVRDSVPHEQFF
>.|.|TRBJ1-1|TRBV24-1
TGTGCCACCAGATTTTCTAAGCCCCCTCTTGGGGGGAGGACTGAAGCTTTCTTT
CATRFSKPPLGGRTEAFF
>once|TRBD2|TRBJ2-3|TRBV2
TGTGCCAGCATGAGCGGGGGGTTTGATACGCAGTATTTT
CASMSGGFDTQYF
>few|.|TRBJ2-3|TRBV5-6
TGTGCCAGCAGGTACAGAAGTGAGCTAGTCACAGATACGCAGTATTTT
CASRYRSELVTDTQYF
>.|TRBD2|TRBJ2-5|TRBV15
TGTGCCACCAGCGGCGGGGGGGCCAGAGAGACCCAGTACTTC
CATSGGGARETQYF
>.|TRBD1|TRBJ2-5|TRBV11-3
TGTGCCAGCAGCTTAGACCCTGGACAGGAAGCAGAGACCCAGTACTTC
CASSLDPGQEAETQYF
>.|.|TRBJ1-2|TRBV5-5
TGTGCCAGCAGCGAGACAGTTAACTATGGCTACACCTTC
CASSETVNYGYTF
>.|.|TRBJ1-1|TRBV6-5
TGTGCCAGCAGTAATGACAGGAAGAACACTGAAGCTTTCTTT
CASSNDRKNTEAFF
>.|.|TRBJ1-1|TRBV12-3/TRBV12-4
TGTGCCAGCAGGTCCAGGGTGGACACTGAAGCTTTCTTT
CASRSRVDTEAFF
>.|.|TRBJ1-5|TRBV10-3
TGTGCCATCAGTGAGCCCCTGGTAGGGGAGAGCAATCAGCCCCAGCATTTT
CAISEPLVGESNQPQHF
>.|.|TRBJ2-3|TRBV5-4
TGTGCCAGCAGCAAGAAGGTGGGCACAGATACGCAGTATTTT
CASSKKVGTDTQYF
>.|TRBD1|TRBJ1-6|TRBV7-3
TGTGCCAGCAGTTCGGGACAGGGAAAAAATTCACCCCTCCACTTT
CASSSGQGKNSPLHF
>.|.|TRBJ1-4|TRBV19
TGTGCCAGTAGTACCCGGGCCGCAACTAATGAAAAACTGTTTTTT
CASSTRAATNEKLFF
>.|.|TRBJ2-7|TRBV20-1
TGCAGTGCTAGTCGGGCAGGGGTGGCCTACGAGCAGTACTTC
CSASRAGVAYEQYF
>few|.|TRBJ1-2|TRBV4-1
TGCGCCAGCAGCTTTTCCCCCGGGGGTAACTATGGCTACACCTTC
CASSFSPGGNYGYTF
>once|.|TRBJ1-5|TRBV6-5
TGTGCCAGCAGTTGGGGCGGGGATGGTCAGCCCCAGCATTTT
CASSWGGDGQPQHF
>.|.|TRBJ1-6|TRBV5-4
TGTGCCAGCAGCTTGGGGAGGGAGCTTAATTCACCCCTCCACTTT
CASSLGRELNSPLHF
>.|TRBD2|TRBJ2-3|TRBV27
TGTGCCAGTCACTCCGCCAGCGGGGGGGGCGTTTCCCCCACAGATACGCAGTATTTT
CASHSASGGGVSPTDTQYF
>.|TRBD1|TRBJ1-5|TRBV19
TGTGCCACCGACAGGGGAAGCAATCAGCCCCAGCATTTT
CATDRGSNQPQHF
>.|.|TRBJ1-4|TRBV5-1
TGCGCCAGCAGCTTGGAGGTGGGGTCCCCGACAACTAATGAAAAACTGTTTTTT
CASSLEVGSPTTNEKLFF
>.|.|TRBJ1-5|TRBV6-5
TGTGCCAGCAGCTCCTGGGGACTTAATCAGCCCCAGCATTTT
CASSSWGLNQPQHF